Listed here are 13 T cell receptor beta chains from one sample, sequenced in a study of early T cells in non-severe SARS-CoV-2 infection (dated by TCRdb to about 2021). Libraries came from 5' RACE. The sequencing machine was a NextSeq 500. The public sequencing data were trimmed at Q25 with fastp and processed into clonotypes with MiXCR by TCRdb, which kept only in-frame beta chains. Duplicate CDR3 protein sequences are folded into a single record with the most common DNA and genes. The sample yields under 85,000 distinct CDR3 sequences; about 5% were counted once. Jointly, the top ten make up around 7.8% of the sample. Sequencing was performed on whole blood, taken at baseline. The receptor source for this set is an adult who was a healthcare worker with PCR-confirmed SARS-CoV-2 infection or an uninfected control (not recorded which).

This chain uses TRBV15 with TRBJ2-1, with 8 bases identical to TRBD1. CDR3 length: 17 residues. In germline, CDR1 is LNHNV, CDR2 YYDKDF (reference sequence). V was clipped by 0 bases and J by 5 bases; unmatched bases: 9. The CDR3 DNA sequence: TGTGCCACCAGCAGAGATCTCTACCAGGGGGCGGACAATGAGCAGTTCTTC. Amino acid sequence: CATSRDLYQGADNEQFF.

There are many counts of this clonotype. The chain carries TRBV20-1 and TRBJ2-3; D gene unclear. This CDR3 is 13 amino acids long. V shed 3 bases and J shed 2 bases, with 9 bases lying between them. CDR1 is DFQATT, CDR2 SNEGSKA, per germline (reference sequence). The CDR3 here is CSASRPPTDTQYF. CDR3 sequence (DNA): TGCAGTGCTAGTAGGCCGCCCACAGATACGCAGTATTTT.

This clonotype was recorded a few times. The chain has TRBV24-1 and TRBJ2-1; weak D call: TRBD2 (6 bases). Per germline, CDR1 KGHDR and CDR2 SFDVKD. V lost 3 bases and J 4 bases, leaving 12 bases between the germline ends. The CDR3 consists of 15 residues. The CDR3 protein is CATSDRGSGYNEQFF. The CDR3 coding sequence is TGTGCCACCAGTGATAGAGGGAGCGGGTACAATGAGCAGTTCTTC.

Ten or more counts support this clonotype. CDR3 protein: CATSPTGNYGYTF. As DNA, the CDR3 is TGTGCCACCAGCCCGACAGGCAACTATGGCTACACCTTC. The chain joins TRBV24-1 to TRBJ1-2, with D tentatively TRBD1 (6 bases). Germline assignment: CDR1 KGHDR and CDR2 SFDVKD. Deletions cut 7 bases from V and 2 bases from J, with 10 bases between. The CDR3 has 13 amino acids.

This clonotype was observed at least ten times. The chain employs TRBV19 and TRBJ1-5; 7 bases are shared with TRBD1. After removal of 10 bases from V and 2 bases from J, the junction contained 2 bases not matched to a gene. Germline CDR1 reads LNHDA; CDR2 reads SQIVND (reference sequence). This CDR3 is 12 amino acids long. The CDR3 sequence: CAIGQGNQPQHF. In nucleotides, the CDR3 is TGTGCCATTGGACAGGGCAATCAGCCCCAGCATTTT.

This clonotype was observed a few times. The rearrangement links TRBV7-9 to TRBJ2-6, with TRBD1 matching over 7 bases. Germline V gene data show CDR1 as SEHNR and CDR2 as FQNEAQ (reference sequence). Unmatched junction bases numbered 4, after V lost 5 bases and J lost 0 bases. CDR3 length equals 16 residues. The CDR3 protein is CASSPTGFSGANVLTF. For the CDR3, the DNA is TGTGCCAGCAGCCCGACAGGGTTCTCTGGGGCCAACGTCCTGACTTTC. The variable domain in full, completed from reference TRBV7-9 and TRBJ2-6, reads DTGVSQNPRHKITKRGQNVTFRCDPISEHNRLYWYRQTLGQGPEFLTYFQNEAQLEKSRLLSDRFSAERPKGSFSTLEIQRTEQGDSAMYLCASSPTGFSGANVLTFGAGSRLTVL.

A few counts support this clonotype. The rearrangement uses TRBV4-2 and TRBJ2-7; 9 bases map to TRBD1. J was trimmed by 7 bases and V by 0 bases; bases with no gene match: 10. The germline CDR1 and CDR2 sequences are LGHNA and YNFKEQ. The CDR3 runs to 16 residues. In DNA form, the CDR3 reads TGTGCCAGCAGCCAAGATACGAGCTGGACAGGGGAAGAGCAGTACTTC. Protein product: CASSQDTSWTGEEQYF.

This clonotype showed up just a few times. The DNA for the CDR3 is TGTGCCAGCACCCGGACGGAAATGGGAGGCTACACCTTC. Protein product: CASTRTEMGGYTF. The chain is built from TRBV6-5 and TRBJ1-2; D is unresolved. V was trimmed by 7 bases and J by 8 bases, leaving 17 bases between them. This CDR3 comprises 13 residues. Looked up from germline, CDR1 is MNHEY and CDR2 is SVGAGI.

This clonotype was detected many times. The V and J genes are TRBV12-3 or TRBV12-4 and TRBJ2-2, with D possibly TRBD2 on 5 matching bases. Trimming removed 3 bases from V and 0 bases from J, with 8 bases in between. The CDR3 runs to 15 residues. As DNA, the CDR3 is TGTGCCAGCAGTTTTCAGCGGACGAACACCGGGGAGCTGTTTTTT. Its translation: CASSFQRTNTGELFF.

This clonotype occurred many times. This chain links TRBV7-8 with TRBJ1-6; D unclear. V lost 0 bases, J lost 10 bases, and 4 bases lay in between. The CDR3 totals 12 residues. Germline lookup yields CDR1 SGHVS and CDR2 FQNEAQ. The CDR3 region is CASSLAFSPLHF. As DNA, the CDR3 is TGTGCCAGCAGCTTAGCGTTCTCACCCCTCCACTTT.

There are a few counts of this clonotype. V usage is TRBV6-2 or TRBV6-3 and J usage is TRBJ2-3; the D gene is possibly TRBD2 (7 bases). Germline CDR1 and CDR2: MNHEY and SVGEGT. The V end lost 7 bases, the J end lost 2 bases, and 19 bases lay between the germline ends. This CDR3 contains 16 residues. The CDR3 sequence is CASITRGRASTDTQYF. As DNA, the CDR3 is TGTGCCAGCATCACGAGGGGGAGGGCTTCCACAGATACGCAGTATTTT.

The DNA of the CDR3 is TGTGCCTGTAAGCGGGAGGTCAACAATGAGCAGTTCTTC. Its protein is CACKREVNNEQFF. The chain links TRBV30 to TRBJ2-1; 9 bases line up with TRBD2. Trimming removed 6 bases from V and 5 bases from J; junction bases left unmatched: 5. The CDR3 is 13 amino acids. Germline V gives CDR1 GTSNPN, CDR2 SVGIG (reference sequence).

This clonotype has a count of ten or more. The V and J genes are TRBV20-1 and TRBJ2-7; possibly TRBD1 for D (7 bases). This CDR3 is built from 15 residues. Trimming removed 0 bases from V and 4 bases from J, with 16 bases in between. Germline CDR1 is DFQATT and CDR2 is SNEGSKA (reference sequence). Written as DNA, the CDR3 is TGCAGTGCTAGAGATGGGGGGCAGGGGGTTTACGAGCAGTACTTC. Protein sequence: CSARDGGQGVYEQYF.